This TCR beta chain comes out of a study of blood T cells in healthy people across ages (dated by TCRdb to the mid-2010s). For the study in its entirety: In model experiments, template switching captured about one uniquely barcoded TCR beta cDNA molecule for every two T cells. The study measured age-related changes in TCR beta repertoire diversity using deep sequencing normalized with unique cDNA molecular identifiers. The donors were divided into four age groups: young (average roughly 15 years), middle-aged (around 41), aged (approximately 62) and long-lived (about 90). Two additional independent replicas of 1 million unique cDNA reads from the same blood draw were analyzed for two donors (one aged 18 to 30 and one aged 80 or older). Points the paper makes about the study in general: Total diversity estimates from one million sequenced T cells were considered lower bounds and underestimates. There was a strong correlation between observed TCR beta diversity and the percentage of naive T cells measured by flow cytometry. Conclusive comparison of naive and antigen-experienced compartments was prevented by the profiling of bulk unsorted PBMCs. Donor CMV infection status was unknown, potentially confounding age-related changes in expanded clonotypes. Observed TCR beta diversity per million T cells fell roughly linearly with age, and a significant reduction was already apparent by age roughly 41. Compared with the aged group, the long-lived group had more naive CD4+ T cells, fewer expanded clones and increased TCR diversity, a pattern suggesting age selection.

Including cysteine and phenylalanine, the CDR3 has 15 amino acids. Left in the record is the CDR3 DNA by itself, 45 bases read in frame from the first base. The germline ends are 19 bases apart after V is trimmed by 3 bases and J by 6 bases. The germline V gene specifies SGHRS as CDR1 and YFSETQ as CDR2. This clonotype occurred a few times. Its specific antigen is unknown. Within one base of it there is no much larger clone, and no base qualities were kept. The donors were about 40 Caucasian individuals from Russia, aged roughly 6 to 100 years, who were systemically healthy. Each donor gave about 9.7 milliliters of peripheral blood, drawn into EDTA-treated Vacutainer tubes. Ficoll-Paque density-gradient centrifugation was used to isolate PBMCs, with at least 7 million per sample. Total RNA was extracted from PBMCs with Trizol reagent, with at least 5 micrograms obtained per sample. The percentages of naive CD45RAhigh/CD27high T cells were determined by flow cytometry on a PBMC aliquot from every donor.

Libraries were prepared through 5' RACE. The reads were generated on an Illumina HiSeq 2500. The second PCR ran for roughly 7 to 11 cycles and used a J-beta primer mix along with a sample-barcoded 5' primer. Each TCR beta cDNA molecule received a unique molecular identifier from a template-switch 5' adaptor carrying 12 random nucleotides. Each sample yielded at least 3 million CDR3-containing paired-end reads. First-strand cDNA was synthesized from all RNA with the Mint cDNA synthesis kit, primed by a TRBC-specific oligonucleotide. Following uracil-DNA glycosylase treatment, all cDNA underwent a first 18-cycle PCR with the universal primers M1SS and BC2_uni_R. In the source study's methods: For normalization, 1 million high-quality reads were randomly selected from each sample, with every read carrying a distinct molecular identifier. Reads sharing molecular identifiers were discarded rather than binned into consensus sequences. MiTCR, with a Q25 quality threshold and the strictest error-elimination algorithm, was used for CDR3 identification, clonotype clustering and error correction. A nonparametric unseen species model using Euler transformation provided a lower-bound estimate of total TCR beta diversity. In-frame beta chains were kept once TCRdb had trimmed the public reads at Q25 with fastp and called clones with MiXCR. Records with the same CDR3 protein are collapsed into one entry carrying the most frequent genes and DNA. TCRdb assigned the V and J calls; the authors' analysis was not used. The sample table holds about 1 million distinct CDR3 sequences, of which approximately 26% were seen once. The ten top clones hold approximately 0.75% of the sample.

These data are also associated with another study on T cells of mothers and their children. The second study reports: Donors were nine systemically healthy Caucasian individuals: three mothers and their six children. cDNA synthesis used all of the extracted RNA, with roughly 1.5 ug of RNA in each 15 ul reaction. In the second PCR, the M1S primer introduced both the sample barcodes and 2-4 random nucleotides. Over 8.5 million TCR beta CDR3 reads came from each mother, compared with about 3.2 million reads from each child. Thymic selection shapes the output of TCR recombination in a similar way in related and unrelated pairs, and inherited differences have a minor effect. Normalized repertoire overlap was always slightly but never significantly higher in related than unrelated mother-child pairs. No persistent microchimeric T cell clones were found, with a detection sensitivity of around 100 clones per million clonotypes. To look for features that set related mother-child pairs apart from unrelated individuals, the researchers ran deep NGS to compare the TCR beta repertoires of mothers and children. On average, the children were approximately 11 +/- 4 years old, while the mothers were roughly 40 +/- 4 years old. After adapter ligation with NEBNext reagents, the libraries were sequenced on Illumina HiSeq 2000 with 100+100 nt paired-end reads. To avoid cross-contamination, the mother libraries and the child libraries were prepared a month apart and sequenced in separate runs. Each donor had between about 450,000 and 2,300,000 distinct TCR beta clonotypes identified. Naive TCR beta clonotypes were estimated from low-frequency clonotypes matched to each donor's FACS-determined naive share, without sorting.

Sequences were obtained from blood. Recombination linked TRBV5-1 to TRBJ2-7; TRBD2 is a weak D gene call, 7 bases matching. The TCR originated in a girl aged 2 to 9 in good health. The CDR3 here reads CASSSWEGGGSEQYF. The nucleotides read TGCGCCAGCAGCTCCTGGGAGGGAGGGGGGAGCGAGCAGTACTTC.